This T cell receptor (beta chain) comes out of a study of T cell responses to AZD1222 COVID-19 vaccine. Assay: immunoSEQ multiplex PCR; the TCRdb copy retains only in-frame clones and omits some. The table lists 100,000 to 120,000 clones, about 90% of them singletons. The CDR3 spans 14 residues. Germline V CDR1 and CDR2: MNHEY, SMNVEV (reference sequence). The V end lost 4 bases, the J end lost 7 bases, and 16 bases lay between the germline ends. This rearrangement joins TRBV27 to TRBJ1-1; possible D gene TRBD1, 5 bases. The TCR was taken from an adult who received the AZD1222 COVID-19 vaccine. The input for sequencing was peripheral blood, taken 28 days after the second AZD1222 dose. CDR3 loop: CASSSGDTGGEAFF. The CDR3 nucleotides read TGTGCCAGCAGTTCGGGAGACACAGGAGGTGAAGCTTTCTTT.